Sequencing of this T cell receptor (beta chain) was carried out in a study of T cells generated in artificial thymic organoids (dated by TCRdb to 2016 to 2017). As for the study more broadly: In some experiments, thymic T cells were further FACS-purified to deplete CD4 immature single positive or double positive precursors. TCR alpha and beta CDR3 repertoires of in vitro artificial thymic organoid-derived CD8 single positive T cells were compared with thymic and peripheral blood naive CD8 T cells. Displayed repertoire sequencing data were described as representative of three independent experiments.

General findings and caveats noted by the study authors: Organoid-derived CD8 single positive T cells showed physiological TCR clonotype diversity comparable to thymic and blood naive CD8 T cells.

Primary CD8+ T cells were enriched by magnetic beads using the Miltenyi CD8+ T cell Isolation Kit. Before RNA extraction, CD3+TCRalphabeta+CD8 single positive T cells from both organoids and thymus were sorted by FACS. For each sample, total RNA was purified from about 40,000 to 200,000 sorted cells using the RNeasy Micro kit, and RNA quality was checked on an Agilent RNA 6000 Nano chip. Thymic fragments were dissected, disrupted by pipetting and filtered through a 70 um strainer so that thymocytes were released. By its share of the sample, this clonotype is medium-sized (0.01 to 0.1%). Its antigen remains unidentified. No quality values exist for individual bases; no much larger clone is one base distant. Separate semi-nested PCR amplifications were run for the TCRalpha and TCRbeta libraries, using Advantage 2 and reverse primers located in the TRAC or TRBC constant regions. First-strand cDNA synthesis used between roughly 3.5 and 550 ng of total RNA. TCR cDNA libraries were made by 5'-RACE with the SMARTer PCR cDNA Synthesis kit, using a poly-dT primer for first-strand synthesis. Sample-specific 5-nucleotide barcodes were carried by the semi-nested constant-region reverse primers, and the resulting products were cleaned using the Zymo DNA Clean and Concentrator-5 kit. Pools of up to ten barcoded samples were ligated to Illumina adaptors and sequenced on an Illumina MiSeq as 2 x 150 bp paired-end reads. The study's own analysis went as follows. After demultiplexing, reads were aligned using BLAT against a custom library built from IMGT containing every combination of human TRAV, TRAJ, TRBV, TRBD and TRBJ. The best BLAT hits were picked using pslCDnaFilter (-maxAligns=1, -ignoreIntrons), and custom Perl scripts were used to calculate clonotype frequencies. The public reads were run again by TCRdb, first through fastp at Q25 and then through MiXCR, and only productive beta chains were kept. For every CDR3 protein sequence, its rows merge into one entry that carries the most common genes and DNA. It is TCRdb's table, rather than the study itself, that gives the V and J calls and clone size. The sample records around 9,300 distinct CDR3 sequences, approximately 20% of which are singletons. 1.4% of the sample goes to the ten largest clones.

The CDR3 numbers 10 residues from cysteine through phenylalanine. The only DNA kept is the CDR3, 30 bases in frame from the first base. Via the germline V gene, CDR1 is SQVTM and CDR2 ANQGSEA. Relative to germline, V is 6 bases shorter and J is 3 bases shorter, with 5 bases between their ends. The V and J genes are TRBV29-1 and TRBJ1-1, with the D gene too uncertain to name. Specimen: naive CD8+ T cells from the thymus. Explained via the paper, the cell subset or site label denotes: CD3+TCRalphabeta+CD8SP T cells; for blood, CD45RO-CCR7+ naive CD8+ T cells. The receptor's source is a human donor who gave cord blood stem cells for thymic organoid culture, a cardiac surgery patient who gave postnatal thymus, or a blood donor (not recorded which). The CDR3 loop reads CSVLYTEAFF. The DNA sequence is TGCAGCGTCCTTTACACTGAAGCTTTCTTT.